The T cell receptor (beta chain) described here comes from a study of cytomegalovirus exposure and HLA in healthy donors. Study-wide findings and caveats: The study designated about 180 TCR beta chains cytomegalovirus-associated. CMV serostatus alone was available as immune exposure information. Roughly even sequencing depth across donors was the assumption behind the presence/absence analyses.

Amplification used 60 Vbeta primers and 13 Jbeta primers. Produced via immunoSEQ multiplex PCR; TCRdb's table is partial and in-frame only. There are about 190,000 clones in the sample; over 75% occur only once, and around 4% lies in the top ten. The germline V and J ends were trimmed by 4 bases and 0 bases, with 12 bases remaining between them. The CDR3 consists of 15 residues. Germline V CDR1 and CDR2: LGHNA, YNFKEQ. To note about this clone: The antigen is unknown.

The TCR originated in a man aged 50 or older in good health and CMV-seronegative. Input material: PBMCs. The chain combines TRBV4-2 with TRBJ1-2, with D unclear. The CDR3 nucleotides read TGTGCCAGCAGCCTCCCCGGGGAGCCTAACTATGGCTACACCTTC. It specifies CASSLPGEPNYGYTF.